This T cell receptor beta chain was captured by sequencing in a study of blood T cell repertoires in COVID-19. Study-wide context: Samples representing acute and convalescent COVID-19 were sourced from the United States, Italy and Spain. Sources were T cells, B-cell-depleted T cells, or PBMCs; the material itself was cDNA or gDNA.

V was trimmed by 0 bases and J by 2 bases, leaving 8 bases between them. From germline, CDR1 is ENHRY and CDR2 SYGVKD. The length of the CDR3 is 16 residues. Study processing details: Estimation of nucleated cell counts was performed using reference gene primer amplification. Assay used: immunoSEQ multiplex PCR; TCRdb lists only in-frame clones, some missing. Clonal size and the V and J genes are those of that table, whereas D and trimming came from the DNA. The table lists 200,000 to 300,000 clones, roughly 86% of them singletons. The V call is TRBV10-3, the J call TRBJ2-6; D is possibly TRBD2 (6 bases). The source is a man in his forties or fifties who had recovered from COVID-19. The sample taken for sequencing was peripheral blood. For the CDR3, the DNA is TGTGCCATCAGTGAGTCAGGAGGGGCTGGGGCCAACGTCCTGACTTTC. Amino acids: CAISESGGAGANVLTF.